Listed here are 31 T cell receptor beta chains from one sample, sequenced in a study of cytomegalovirus exposure and HLA in healthy donors (dated by TCRdb to about 2017). Library preparation employed the immunoSEQ multiplex PCR assay. For the multiplex PCR, a mixture combining 60 forward primers for TCR Vbeta segments and 13 reverse primers for TCR Jbeta segments was used. This is the immuneACCESS table as TCRdb keeps it, with only in-frame sequences that have V and J called. A part of the clones is gone; compared with another copy, unresolved V genes explain less than half, and the rest is unexplained. Across this sample there are 85,000 to 110,000 clones, with 60% to 70% seen only once. The top ten hold about 3.5% of the sample. The sequenced material came from PBMCs. All receptors come from a woman aged 50 to 65 in good health and CMV-seronegative.

This chain uses TRBV28 with TRBJ2-5, with TRBD1 matching 7 bases. The DNA end is more similar to TRBJ2-7, so the J call may be wrong. This CDR3 comprises 14 residues. CDR1 is MDHEN, CDR2 SYDVKM, per germline. The CDR3 DNA reads TGTGCCAGCGGGGTGGACAGGAGCTCCTACGAGCAGTACTTC. Protein product: CASGVDRSSYEQYF.

The chain is built from TRBV2 and TRBJ1-1, with TRBD1 identical over 8 bases. The CDR3 has 15 residues. The germline V gene encodes CDR1 SNHLY and CDR2 FYNNEI. The trim removed 4 bases at V and 0 bases at J, leaving 4 bases unmatched. Written as DNA, the CDR3 is TGTGCCAGCAGTGCCTTGACAGGGGTGAACACTGAAGCTTTCTTT. Translation gives CASSALTGVNTEAFF.

In its sample, this clone was seen a few times. The chain joins TRBV28 to TRBJ1-5; D might be TRBD1 (5 bases). CDR1 MDHEN and CDR2 SYDVKM come from the germline V gene. The CDR3 is 15 residues long. V dropped 3 bases and J dropped 1 base, with 10 bases sitting between them. The CDR3 sequence is CASSLSRASNQPQHF. The CDR3 nucleotides are TGTGCCAGCAGTTTGTCCAGGGCCAGCAATCAGCCCCAGCATTTT. Full variable domain (missing parts from reference TRBV28 and TRBJ1-5): DVKVTQSSRYLVKRTGEKVFLECVQDMDHENMFWYRQDPGLGLRLIYFSYDVKMKEKGDIPEGYSVSREKKERFSLILESASTNQTSMYLCASSLSRASNQPQHFGDGTRLSIL.

The chain links TRBV10-3 to TRBJ1-6, with TRBD1 matching over 7 bases. In germline, CDR1 is ENHRY, CDR2 SYGVKD. Trimming cost V 2 bases and J 6 bases; bases outside gene matches: 4. This CDR3 is 15 amino acids long. CDR3 bases: TGTGCCATCAGTGAGACGGGACAGTCTAATTCACCCCTCCACTTT. Translating gives CAISETGQSNSPLHF.

This clone was recorded only once. The rearrangement uses TRBV19 and TRBJ1-2, with D unresolved. Trimming stripped 3 bases from V and 4 bases from J, with 9 bases between. This CDR3 contains 13 residues. Germline V gene data show CDR1 as LNHDA and CDR2 as SQIVND (reference sequence). The CDR3 DNA sequence: TGTGCCAGTAGTATCGGGTCTGTCTATGGCTACACCTTC. Its protein product is CASSIGSVYGYTF.

The chain has TRBV5-4 and TRBJ1-2; 10 bases match TRBD1. CDR3 length: 16 residues. The V segment lost 3 bases and the J segment 0 bases; nucleotides outside the gene matches: 5. Germline V gene lookup returns CDR1 SGHNT and CDR2 YYREEE (reference sequence). In nucleotides, the CDR3 is TGTGCCAGCAGCTCCCGGGACAGGGGCTCTAACTATGGCTACACCTTC. Its protein is CASSSRDRGSNYGYTF.

The V gene is TRBV7-2, the J gene TRBJ1-1; the D gene is possibly TRBD1 (6 bases). Trimming cost V 5 bases and J 10 bases, with 23 bases left between them. Germline CDR1 and CDR2: SGHTA and FQGNSA. There are 15 residues in the CDR3. For the CDR3, the DNA is TGTGCCAGCAGCGTTGGAACTAGGGGGGGCCGGGGAGCTTTCTTT. Translated: CASSVGTRGGRGAFF.

The chain uses TRBV9 and TRBJ2-1, with TRBD2 matching 8 bases. This CDR3 is built from 16 residues. Germline CDR1 and CDR2: SGDLS and YYNGEE. J gave up 0 bases and V 4 bases, and 6 bases lay outside the gene matches. The CDR3 DNA reads as TGTGCCAGCAGCTCCGGGGGGGCGAGCTCCTACAATGAGCAGTTCTTC. The encoded protein is CASSSGGASSYNEQFF.

The rearrangement joins TRBV18 to TRBJ2-7; TRBD2 matches 9 bases. The CDR3 totals 17 residues. V trimming: 0 bases; J trimming: 0 bases; junction bases outside the gene matches: 6. Germline values: CDR1 KGHSH, CDR2 LQKENI. DNA for the CDR3: TGTGCCAGCTCACCACCAGGACTAGCGCAGAGCTCCTACGAGCAGTACTTC. This sequence encodes CASSPPGLAQSSYEQYF.

The V call is TRBV30, the J call TRBJ2-7; 11 positions agree with TRBD1. Germline V gene data show CDR1 as GTSNPN and CDR2 as SVGIG (reference sequence). V lost 3 bases, J lost 0 bases, and 4 bases stayed unmatched. The CDR3 is 15 amino acids. In nucleotides, the CDR3 is TGTGCCTGGAGCGGCGGGACAGGGGGCTCCTACGAGCAGTACTTC. Encoded protein: CAWSGGTGGSYEQYF.

In this sample, this clone turned up a few times. The V gene is TRBV9, the J gene TRBJ2-1; the D gene is possibly TRBD1 (6 bases). The CDR3 totals 17 residues. Trimming left V 4 bases short and J 1 base short, with 18 bases between. The germline V gene encodes CDR1 SGDLS and CDR2 YYNGEE. In DNA form, the CDR3 reads TGTGCCAGCAGCCCCAGGGGCGACCCAAGTTCCTACAATGAGCAGTTCTTC. It yields the protein CASSPRGDPSSYNEQFF.

CDR3 residues: CSVEGGGQETQYF. The DNA for the CDR3 is TGCAGCGTTGAAGGGGGGGGGCAAGAGACCCAGTACTTC. The chain has TRBV29-1 and TRBJ2-5; 7 nucleotides align to TRBD2. CDR3 length: 13 amino acids. V lost 1 base, J lost 2 bases, and 1 base stayed unmatched. Looked up from germline, CDR1 is SQVTM and CDR2 is ANQGSEA.

The V call is TRBV19, the J call TRBJ2-2; D is possibly TRBD2 (5 bases). Germline CDR1 is LNHDA and CDR2 is SQIVND (reference sequence). The germline V and J ends were trimmed by 3 bases and 14 bases, with 19 bases remaining between them. CDR3 size: 14 residues. CDR3 in DNA: TGTGCCAGTAGTATTAGGGCACCACCGGGGAATCTGTTTTTT. As protein: CASSIRAPPGNLFF.

Only a few counts were recorded for this clone. The chain joins TRBV6-6 to TRBJ2-7; D might be TRBD1 (6 bases). The CDR3 loop spans 14 amino acids. Trimming took off 4 bases at V and 6 bases at J, with 16 bases between the two ends. Germline CDR1 reads MNHNY; CDR2 reads SVGAGI (reference sequence). DNA of the CDR3: TGTGCCAGCAGTTCGTGGGACACCATAAGCGAGCAGTACTTC. The encoded protein is CASSSWDTISEQYF.

V gene TRBV4-2 combines with J gene TRBJ2-3, with TRBD2 matching over 10 bases. Looked up from germline, CDR1 is LGHNA and CDR2 is YNFKEQ. With V trimmed by 2 bases and J by 2 bases, 4 bases remained unmatched. This CDR3 contains 16 residues. DNA of the CDR3: TGTGCCAGCAGCCAACTACTAGCGGGGTACACAGATACGCAGTATTTT. This sequence encodes CASSQLLAGYTDTQYF.

This clone was picked up a small number of times. The V call is TRBV5-3, the J call TRBJ2-1, with D perhaps matching TRBD2 (6 bases). TRBV5-3 is assigned to the ORF class and has an uncertain function. This CDR3 has 13 residues. V was pared by 4 bases and J by 9 bases, with 14 bases between. CDR3 residues: CARSGVGGIEQFF. As DNA, the CDR3 is TGTGCCAGAAGCGGGGTCGGGGGAATTGAGCAGTTCTTC.

This sequence joins TRBV7-9 and TRBJ2-6; 8 bases fit TRBD1. V shed 5 bases and J 0 bases; nucleotides not matched to a gene: 6. In germline, CDR1 is SEHNR, CDR2 FQNEAQ (reference sequence). The CDR3 has 17 amino acids. The CDR3 reads CASSPDRAPSGANVLTF. The CDR3 nucleotides read TGTGCCAGCAGCCCGGACAGGGCTCCCTCTGGGGCCAACGTCCTGACTTTC.

The rearrangement joins TRBV7-2 to TRBJ1-3, with D maybe TRBD1 (6 bases). This CDR3 contains 15 residues. V lost 5 bases and J 4 bases, leaving 15 bases between the germline ends. From germline, CDR1 is SGHTA and CDR2 FQGNSA. DNA of the CDR3: TGTGCCAGCAGCAACGGACCTCAGGGGGGAAACACCATATATTTT. As protein: CASSNGPQGGNTIYF. Full variable domain (remainder filled in from reference TRBV7-2 and TRBJ1-3): GAGVSQSPSNKVTEKGKDVELRCDPISGHTALYWYRQSLGQGLEFLIYFQGNSAPDKSGLPSDRFSAERTGGSVSTLTIQRTQQEDSAVYLCASSNGPQGGNTIYFGEGSWLTVV.

The chain links TRBV10-2 to TRBJ2-2, with 14 bases identical to TRBD2. The CDR3 runs to 17 residues. V lost 7 bases, J lost 7 bases, and 11 bases stayed unmatched. Per germline, CDR1 WSHSY and CDR2 SAAADI. CDR3 nucleotide sequence: TGCGCCAGCATGGAGACTAGCGGGGGGGGTCTCATCGGGGAGCTGTTTTTT. This translates into CASMETSGGGLIGELFF.

V is TRBV5-6 and J is TRBJ2-2; D gene unclear. Between the trimmed V and J ends, which lost 4 bases and 5 bases, there was a span of 15 bases. CDR3 size: 15 residues. The germline CDR1 and CDR2 sequences are SGHDT and YYEEEE. CDR3 in DNA: TGTGCCAGCAGCGGCCGGGTATTTGGGACCGGGGAGCTGTTTTTT. This codes for CASSGRVFGTGELFF.

The V call is TRBV30, the J call TRBJ1-2, with D tentatively TRBD1 (6 bases). This CDR3 spans 12 amino acids. V was pared by 1 base and J by 8 bases, with 11 bases between. The germline gives CDR1 GTSNPN, CDR2 SVGIG (reference sequence). The CDR3 is CAWSEQGNGYTF. CDR3 DNA: TGTGCCTGGAGTGAACAGGGTAACGGCTACACCTTC.

This clone was seen only a few times. The chain combines TRBV7-9 with TRBJ1-1, with a weak D call TRBD1 (6 bases). The germline CDR1 and CDR2 sequences are SEHNR and FQNEAQ (reference sequence). Trimming shortened V by 4 bases and J by 3 bases, and 18 bases separated the two germline ends. This CDR3 spans 16 amino acids. CDR3 amino acids: CASSYSGGQAHTEAFF. The CDR3 DNA reads as TGTGCCAGCAGCTATTCGGGGGGGCAGGCTCACACTGAAGCTTTCTTT.

Of note for this clone: Since no conserved phenylalanine or tryptophan closes the CDR3, a read error is the likely cause. The chain links TRBV10-2 to TRBJ2-7; the match to TRBD1 covers 12 bases. This CDR3 is built from 14 residues. Trimming removed 6 bases from V and 6 bases from J; junction bases left unmatched: 6. From germline, CDR1 is WSHSY and CDR2 SAAADI. Written as DNA, the CDR3 is TGCGCCAGCAGCAGGGGACAGGGGGCGGTCGAGCAGTACCTC. Residues: CASSRGQGAVEQYL.

The chain recombines TRBV7-6 with TRBJ1-1; tentative D call: TRBD1 (6 bases). V lost 2 bases and J 4 bases, leaving 14 bases between the germline ends. Germline assignment: CDR1 SGHVS and CDR2 FNYEAQ. The length of the CDR3 is 15 residues. CDR3 sequence: CASSLSQGSVTEAFF. CDR3 in DNA: TGTGCCAGCAGCTTATCCCAGGGGTCGGTCACTGAAGCTTTCTTT.

This chain links TRBV27 with TRBJ1-5, with 9 nucleotides matching TRBD1. V lost 5 bases to trimming and J lost 9 bases; unmatched junction nucleotides: 8. The CDR3 is made up of 14 amino acids. CDR1 and CDR2 (germline): MNHEY, SMNVEV (reference sequence). CDR3 amino acids: CASSPGQGNLPQHF. The CDR3 nucleotides read TGTGCCAGCAGTCCGGGACAGGGAAACCTGCCCCAGCATTTT.

The J gene is TRBJ2-3, the V gene TRBV7-3, with TRBD2 matching 12 bases. This CDR3 contains 20 residues. The junction had 17 bases not matched to a gene; V was cut back by 7 bases and J by 0 bases. Germline assignment: CDR1 SGHTA and CDR2 FQGTGA. DNA of the CDR3: TGTGCCAGCAACCCTCCGGGTTCTAGCGGGAGGGTATCTAGCACAGATACGCAGTATTTT. This sequence encodes CASNPPGSSGRVSSTDTQYF. The full variable domain, in which reference TRBV7-3 and TRBJ2-3 provide the parts outside the CDR3, is GAGVSQTPSNKVTEKGKYVELRCDPISGHTALYWYRQSLGQGPEFLIYFQGTGAADDSGLPNDRFFAVRPEGSVSTLKIQRTERGDSAVYLCASNPPGSSGRVSSTDTQYFGPGTRLTVL.

This clone was observed a single time. CDR3 bases: TGCAGTGCTAGTCATCAAGAGACCCAGTACTTC. Its translation is CSASHQETQYF. The V gene is TRBV20-1, the J gene TRBJ2-5; D is uncertain. V lost 3 bases, J lost 2 bases, and 4 bases lay in between. There are 11 residues in the CDR3. Germline V gives CDR1 DFQATT, CDR2 SNEGSKA (reference sequence).

The chain couples TRBV5-1 to TRBJ1-6; 7 nucleotides line up with TRBD1. V shed 0 bases, J shed 3 bases, and the junction held 6 bases outside the gene matches. Germline V gene sequence: CDR1 SGHRS, CDR2 YFSETQ. The CDR3 is made up of 17 amino acids. The CDR3 DNA is TGCGCCAGCAGCTTGGAGCCAGGGACAGTCTATAATTCACCCCTCCACTTT. It is translated as CASSLEPGTVYNSPLHF.

This clone has only a few counts. The chain couples TRBV19 to TRBJ2-7; D is perhaps TRBD1 (5 bases). The germline V gene encodes CDR1 LNHDA and CDR2 SQIVND (reference sequence). Trimming removed 5 bases from V and 3 bases from J, with 11 bases in between. CDR3 length equals 13 residues. The CDR3 is CASSVTAYYEQYF. CDR3 DNA sequence: TGTGCCAGTAGTGTGACAGCCTACTACGAGCAGTACTTC. The full variable domain, with the rest looked up from reference TRBV19 and TRBJ2-7, is DGGITQSPKYLFRKEGQNVTLSCEQNLNHDAMYWYRQDPGQGLRLIYYSQIVNDFQKGDIAEGYSVSREKKESFPLTVTSAQKNPTAFYLCASSVTAYYEQYFGPGTRLTVT.

This rearrangement joins TRBV4-2 to TRBJ2-3; D is undetermined. CDR1 LGHNA and CDR2 YNFKEQ come from the germline V gene. The CDR3 is 17 amino acids. With 0 bases removed from V and 2 bases from J, the gap between germline ends came to 15 bases. The CDR3 nucleotides are TGTGCCAGCAGCCAAGATCTTGAAACGGCGGACACAGATACGCAGTATTTT. Protein product: CASSQDLETADTDTQYF.

This chain joins TRBV6-1 and TRBJ2-7; 10 nucleotides align to TRBD1. Germline-derived CDR1 and CDR2 are MNHNS and SASEGT. J gave up 3 bases and V 4 bases, and 9 bases lay outside the gene matches. The CDR3 runs 16 residues. The CDR3 nucleotides are TGTGCCAGCAGTGGACCTCCGGGACAGGGGAACTACGAGCAGTACTTC. The encoded protein is CASSGPPGQGNYEQYF.